Listed here are 8 T cell receptor beta chains from one sample, sequenced in a study of T-cell memory formation after mild COVID-19. From the 5' RACE reads, TCRdb called clonotypes with MiXCR, one entry per CDR3 protein. The table lists some 310,000 distinct CDR3 sequences, under 25% of them singletons. Sequencing was performed on PBMCs or a T cell subset sorted from them (not recorded which). All receptors derive from a young man who had mild COVID-19 (a few samples of this study predate the infection). Cell type and time point are not known.

This clonotype has a handful of counts. The chain carries TRBV6-5 and TRBJ2-1; 13 nucleotides line up with TRBD2. This CDR3 has 17 amino acids. Germline V gives CDR1 MNHEY, CDR2 SVGAGI. V was clipped by 6 bases and J by 8 bases; unmatched bases: 13. This CDR3 is CASSRTSGGARGYEQFF. Written as DNA, the CDR3 is TGTGCCAGCAGCCGCACTAGCGGGGGGGCCAGAGGCTATGAGCAGTTCTTC.

The rearrangement links TRBV19 to TRBJ1-6, with 10 nucleotides matching TRBD1. Germline V gene lookup returns CDR1 LNHDA and CDR2 SQIVND (reference sequence). The CDR3 sequence is 13 residues long. The V segment lost 8 bases and the J segment 10 bases; nucleotides outside the gene matches: 5. The CDR3 here is CASQPGQGSPLHF. In DNA, the CDR3 is TGTGCCAGTCAACCGGGACAGGGGTCACCCCTCCACTTT.

This sequence joins TRBV28 and TRBJ2-3, with D perhaps TRBD1 or TRBD2 (5 bases each). Trimming took 5 bases from V and 6 from J, leaving 15 bases between them. CDR1 MDHEN and CDR2 SYDVKM come from the germline V gene. CDR3 length: 14 residues. The CDR3 region is CASSDGTLVDTQYF. The DNA of the CDR3 is TGTGCCAGCAGTGACGGGACGCTTGTGGATACGCAGTATTTT.

This clonotype has more than one count but fewer than ten. The chain uses TRBV29-1 and TRBJ1-3; D may be TRBD1 (5 bases). There are 12 residues in the CDR3. The germline V and J ends were trimmed by 7 bases and 1 base, with 8 bases remaining between them. The germline V gene has CDR1 SQVTM and CDR2 ANQGSEA. In DNA, the CDR3 is TGCAGCGCTCGGGGGTCTGGAAACACCATATATTTT. As protein: CSARGSGNTIYF.

This sequence joins TRBV19 and TRBJ2-7, with TRBD2 as a possible D gene (5 bases). CDR3 size: 10 residues. Germline CDR1 LNHDA, CDR2 SQIVND (reference sequence). The V end lost 3 bases, the J end lost 9 bases, and 6 bases lay between the germline ends. The CDR3 sequence: CASSMEVQYF. The CDR3 nucleotides read TGTGCCAGTAGTATGGAGGTGCAGTACTTC.

CDR3 loop: CASSGNSRTGEKLFF. The CDR3 DNA sequence: TGTGCCAGCAGCGGCAACAGTCGGACCGGTGAAAAACTGTTTTTT. The chain is built from TRBV5-8 and TRBJ1-4; D call uncertain. This CDR3 is 15 amino acids long. V dropped 4 bases and J dropped 7 bases, with 17 bases sitting between them. In germline, CDR1 is SGHTS, CDR2 YDEGEE.

This clonotype has only a few counts. The chain joins TRBV11-2 to TRBJ1-2, with 8 bases lining up with TRBD1. The CDR3 is 15 residues long. The junction had 9 bases not matched to a gene; V was cut back by 0 bases and J by 9 bases. Germline CDR1 is SGHAT and CDR2 is FQNNGV. CDR3 sequence: CASSLDLGQGASYTF. The CDR3 region has the DNA TGTGCCAGCAGCTTAGATTTAGGACAGGGTGCGAGCTACACCTTC. The full variable domain, rest sourced from reference TRBV11-2 and TRBJ1-2, is EAGVAQSPRYKIIEKRQSVAFWCNPISGHATLYWYQQILGQGPKLLIQFQNNGVVDDSQLPKDRFSAERLKGVDSTLKIQPAKLEDSAVYLCASSLDLGQGASYTFGSGTRLTVV.

This clonotype was picked up a small number of times. The chain couples TRBV3-1 to TRBJ2-1; unclear D gene. Germline CDR1 reads LGHDT; CDR2 reads YNNKEL (reference sequence). V gave up 1 base and J gave up 0 bases, with 13 bases separating them. There are 17 residues in the CDR3. The CDR3 coding sequence is TGTGCCAGCAGCCAAGCCTTGGGTCGGAGCTCCTACAATGAGCAGTTCTTC. Protein: CASSQALGRSSYNEQFF.